The rows below give T cell receptor beta chains drawn from one sample of a study of post-analysis software for immune sequencing data. One entry per CDR3 protein results from TCRdb running MiXCR on the PCR reads. The sample contains 800,000 to 950,000 distinct CDR3 sequences, approximately 53% of which appear only once. Sequencing was performed on blood. Receptors were obtained from a girl aged 10 to 17 with multiple sclerosis. Both conserved end residues are part of each CDR3. D genes are given only for firm matches. Not all rows give a size; the values are once, few, many and, for expanded clones, a class.

size	D	V	J	CDR3	DNA
-	TRBD1	TRBV29-1	TRBJ1-1	CSARDRNTEAFF	TGCAGCGCTAGGGACAGAAACACTGAAGCTTTCTTT
-	TRBD2	TRBV3-1	TRBJ2-1	CASTRLAGNNEQFF	TGTGCCAGCACCCGACTAGCGGGAAACAATGAGCAGTTCTTC
-	TRBD1	TRBV5-1	TRBJ2-3	CASSLALDRGSDTQYF	TGCGCCAGCAGCTTGGCCCTGGACAGGGGGTCTGATACGCAGTATTTT
few	TRBD2	TRBV10-3	TRBJ2-1	CAISVSVTSGARQFF	TGTGCCATCAGTGTAAGCGTGACTAGCGGAGCCAGGCAGTTCTTC
-	-	TRBV14	TRBJ2-1	CASSQDRWDYNEQFF	TGTGCCAGCAGCCAAGATCGTTGGGACTACAATGAGCAGTTCTTC
-	TRBD1	TRBV12-3/TRBV12-4	TRBJ1-4	CASTLGTGGEKLFF	TGTGCCAGCACTCTAGGGACAGGGGGAGAAAAACTGTTTTTT
-	TRBD2	TRBV29-1	TRBJ2-5	CSAVKTGGIGETQYF	TGCAGCGCCGTCAAAACGGGGGGGATTGGTGAGACCCAGTACTTC
-	-	TRBV3-1	TRBJ1-2	CASSRSDGGYTF	TGTGCCAGCAGCCGCTCGGACGGGGGATACACCTTC
-	TRBD1	TRBV12-3/TRBV12-4	TRBJ2-7	CASSPHNRGEIYEQYF	TGTGCCAGCAGTCCCCATAACAGGGGGGAGATATACGAGCAGTACTTC
-	TRBD1	TRBV7-9	TRBJ2-7	CASSLAGQKYEQYF	TGTGCCAGCAGCTTAGCGGGACAGAAATACGAGCAGTACTTC
-	-	TRBV2	TRBJ1-5	CASSVGLNQPQHF	TGTGCCAGCAGTGTTGGACTCAATCAGCCCCAGCATTTT
-	-	TRBV7-8	TRBJ2-4	CASSLVFGQGGKNIQYF	TGTGCCAGCAGCTTAGTATTCGGGCAGGGAGGCAAAAACATTCAGTACTTC
-	-	TRBV7-9	TRBJ1-1	CASSPPVGRPNTEAFF	TGTGCCAGCAGCCCCCCTGTCGGACGGCCGAACACTGAAGCTTTCTTT
-	TRBD1	TRBV6-5	TRBJ1-2	CASMAAGGPYGYTF	TGTGCCAGCATGGCAGCAGGGGGCCCATACGGCTACACCTTC
few	TRBD1	TRBV2	TRBJ2-5	CASSVDRGQETQYF	TGTGCCAGCAGTGTGGACAGGGGCCAAGAGACCCAGTACTTC
-	-	TRBV5-6	TRBJ2-7	CASSLPYRSYEQYF	TGTGCCAGCAGCTTACCGTACAGATCCTACGAGCAGTACTTC
-	-	TRBV28	TRBJ2-5	CASSFNVRQAQETQYF	TGTGCCAGCAGTTTCAACGTCAGACAGGCCCAAGAGACCCAGTACTTC
-	-	TRBV5-1	TRBJ2-1	CASSPDPNYNEQFF	TGCGCCAGCAGCCCTGATCCAAACTACAATGAGCAGTTCTTC
-	-	TRBV7-9	TRBJ2-7	CASRGPAAHEQYF	TGTGCCAGCAGGGGTCCGGCTGCCCACGAGCAGTACTTC
-	-	TRBV6-5	TRBJ2-7	CARGGPGLTYEQYF	TGTGCCAGGGGGGGGCCAGGGCTTACCTACGAGCAGTACTTC
-	TRBD2	TRBV29-1	TRBJ2-3	CSVEDRGRGTAGGSTDTQYF	TGCAGCGTTGAAGATCGAGGCCGGGGTACAGCGGGAGGGAGCACAGATACGCAGTATTTT
few	TRBD1	TRBV7-3	TRBJ1-2	CASSQGGTANYGYTF	TGTGCCAGCAGCCAGGGCGGGACAGCAAACTATGGCTACACCTTC
-	TRBD1	TRBV6-1	TRBJ2-1	CASCRDSLYNEQFF	TGTGCCAGCTGCCGGGACAGCCTCTACAATGAGCAGTTCTTC
-	-	TRBV6-1	TRBJ1-5	CASSDPGRSGGRNQPQHF	TGTGCCAGCAGTGACCCTGGTCGATCGGGGGGCCGGAATCAGCCCCAGCATTTT
-	-	TRBV7-9	TRBJ2-7	CASTGGHYYEQYF	TGTGCCAGCACCGGGGGACATTACTACGAGCAGTACTTC
few	TRBD1	TRBV12-3/TRBV12-4	TRBJ2-7	CASSPLGTGNYEQYF	TGTGCCAGCAGTCCTTTAGGGACAGGGAACTACGAGCAGTACTTC
-	-	TRBV15	TRBJ1-5	CATSGGKGRTSNQPQHF	TGTGCCACCAGCGGGGGGAAGGGCAGGACAAGCAATCAGCCCCAGCATTTT
-	-	TRBV27	TRBJ2-5	CASSESGWETQYF	TGTGCCAGCAGTGAGTCAGGGTGGGAGACCCAGTACTTC